The rows below give T cell receptor beta chains drawn from one sample of a study of T cells after yellow fever vaccination. TCRdb redid the calling of the 5' RACE reads with MiXCR, one entry per CDR3 protein. Of 230,000 or so distinct CDR3 sequences detected, roughly 6.8% appear once; the ten largest clones hold 0.85% to 1.2%. This specimen consisted of CD4+ T cells sorted from PBMCs, obtained on the day of the yellow fever booster vaccination. The receptors come from a man under 40 who received the YFV17D yellow fever vaccine. Both conserved end residues are part of each CDR3. The D gene is left open where the match is weak. The size field is filled for only some rows; it gives once, few, many or a size class.

>NA|11|many|TRBJ2-7|TRBV20-1
CSARLRTEQYF
TGCAGTGCTAGACTCCGCACTGAGCAGTACTTC
>NA|15|many|TRBJ2-5|TRBV11-2
CASSRAMRPPETQYF
TGTGCCAGCAGCCGGGCGATGAGACCCCCAGAGACCCAGTACTTC
>TRBD1|15|few|TRBJ2-1|TRBV20-1
CSAPDRVQAYNEQFF
TGCAGTGCACCGGACAGGGTCCAAGCCTACAATGAGCAGTTCTTC
>NA|12|few|TRBJ1-2|TRBV20-1
CSAIGPFYGYTF
TGCAGTGCTATAGGCCCCTTCTATGGCTACACCTTC
>TRBD2|15|NA|TRBJ2-7|TRBV4-3
CASSQERRDYYEQYF
TGCGCCAGCAGCCAAGAACGACGGGACTACTACGAGCAGTACTTC
>NA|16|many|TRBJ2-1|TRBV20-1
CSARGSRGSSYNEQFF
TGCAGTGCTAGGGGATCCCGGGGTAGCTCCTACAATGAGCAGTTCTTC
>TRBD2|17|many|TRBJ2-1|TRBV3-1
CASSQDRTSASYNEQFF
TGTGCCAGCAGCCAAGATAGAACTAGCGCCTCCTACAATGAGCAGTTCTTC
>NA|14|NA|TRBJ2-3|TRBV12-3/TRBV12-4
CASSLALGGNRWYF
TGTGCCAGCAGTTTAGCGCTTGGAGGGAATCGTTGGTATTTT
>NA|12|few|TRBJ1-2|TRBV10-2
CASSDTSYGYTF
TGCGCCAGCAGCGATACGTCCTATGGCTACACCTTC
>TRBD1|14|few|TRBJ2-5|TRBV7-9
CASSSGQVYETQYF
TGTGCCAGCAGCTCCGGACAGGTCTATGAGACCCAGTACTTC
>TRBD2|11|many|TRBJ2-1|TRBV20-1
CSATREDEQFF
TGCAGTGCTACCCGGGAGGATGAGCAGTTCTTC
>NA|14|NA|TRBJ2-7|TRBV5-1
CASTRVGSSYEQYF
TGCGCCAGCACCCGAGTCGGGTCCTCCTACGAGCAGTACTTC
>NA|14|NA|TRBJ1-4|TRBV4-3
CASSQSGTTEKLFF
TGCGCCAGCAGCCAATCCGGGACTACAGAAAAACTGTTTTTT
>TRBD2|13|many|TRBJ2-7|TRBV20-1
CSASPSGYYEQYF
TGCAGTGCTAGTCCTAGCGGGTATTACGAGCAGTACTTC
>TRBD1|13|few|TRBJ1-2|TRBV11-2
CASSSRQGLGYTF
TGTGCCAGCAGCTCCCGACAGGGGTTGGGCTACACCTTC
>TRBD2|15|few|TRBJ2-3|TRBV30
CAWRTSGKFADTQYF
TGTGCCTGGAGGACTAGCGGCAAATTCGCAGATACGCAGTATTTT
>NA|15|few|TRBJ1-2|TRBV12-3/TRBV12-4
CASKRETIANYGYTF
TGTGCCAGCAAAAGGGAAACAATAGCTAACTATGGCTACACCTTC
>NA|11|many|TRBJ2-1|TRBV10-3
CAISENNEQFF
TGTGCCATCAGTGAAAACAATGAGCAGTTCTTC
>NA|15|few|TRBJ2-5|TRBV6-5
CASQFEGGRQETQYF
TGTGCCAGCCAGTTTGAAGGGGGGCGGCAAGAGACCCAGTACTTC
>TRBD2|15|many|TRBJ2-1|TRBV12-3/TRBV12-4
CASSHTSGRSNEQFF
TGTGCCAGCAGTCATACTAGCGGGAGAAGCAATGAGCAGTTCTTC
>NA|12|NA|TRBJ2-5|TRBV20-1
CSARGYQETQYF
TGCAGTGCAAGAGGCTACCAAGAGACCCAGTACTTC
>NA|14|many|TRBJ2-5|TRBV7-6
CASSPGLWWETQYF
TGTGCCAGCAGCCCGGGGCTGTGGTGGGAGACCCAGTACTTC
>NA|13|many|TRBJ2-5|TRBV4-3
CASSLQTSGTQYF
TGCGCCAGCAGCCTCCAGACTAGTGGGACCCAGTACTTC
>NA|14|many|TRBJ2-3|TRBV20-1
CSASKRSLTDTQYF
TGCAGTGCTAGCAAGCGGAGCCTCACAGATACGCAGTATTTT
>TRBD2|15|few|TRBJ2-1|TRBV7-3
CASSPGTSAINEQFF
TGTGCCAGCAGCCCCGGGACTAGCGCTATCAATGAGCAGTTCTTC
>NA|14|NA|TRBJ1-3|TRBV18
CASSPQQDDDTIYF
TGTGCCAGCTCACCACAACAGGACGATGACACCATATATTTT
>NA|15|NA|TRBJ2-3|TRBV7-2
CASSSVWSLADTQYF
TGTGCCAGCAGCTCCGTGTGGAGTCTCGCAGATACGCAGTATTTT
>TRBD2|19|few|TRBJ2-7|TRBV27
CASSSILRGRVQGWHEQYF
TGTGCCAGCAGTTCGATCCTTCGGGGGAGGGTTCAGGGTTGGCACGAGCAGTACTTC
>TRBD1|13|few|TRBJ1-4|TRBV6-5
CASSYDRERMLFF
TGTGCCAGCAGTTACGACAGGGAAAGAATGCTGTTTTTT
>NA|12|many|TRBJ1-1|TRBV10-3
CAISAGREEAFF
TGTGCCATCAGTGCAGGACGCGAAGAAGCTTTCTTT
>NA|16|few|TRBJ2-4|TRBV18
CASSPKEILAKNIQYF
TGTGCCAGCTCACCAAAGGAAATTCTAGCCAAAAACATTCAGTACTTC
>TRBD2|14|few|TRBJ2-5|TRBV29-1
CSVGVGGEGETQYF
TGCAGCGTTGGGGTCGGGGGGGAAGGAGAGACCCAGTACTTC
>NA|15|few|TRBJ2-1|TRBV20-1
CSARGAGLTYNEQFF
TGCAGTGCTAGAGGAGCGGGTCTTACCTACAATGAGCAGTTCTTC
>NA|12|many|TRBJ2-2|TRBV7-3
CASSLSGGELFF
TGTGCCAGCAGCTTAAGTGGCGGGGAGCTGTTTTTT
>NA|12|many|TRBJ2-1|TRBV29-1
CSARPGVNEQFF
TGCAGCGCCCGCCCCGGGGTCAATGAGCAGTTCTTC
>NA|10|many|TRBJ1-5|TRBV10-1
CASSGQPQHF
TGCGCCAGCAGTGGTCAGCCCCAGCATTTT
>NA|16|many|TRBJ2-2|TRBV4-3
CASSQSLGFNTGELFF
TGCGCCAGCAGCCAAAGCTTAGGCTTTAACACCGGGGAGCTGTTTTTT
>NA|17|many|TRBJ2-6|TRBV10-3
CAISELPGAPGANVLTF
TGTGCCATCAGTGAGCTCCCGGGGGCGCCCGGGGCCAACGTCCTGACTTTC
>NA|12|many|TRBJ2-5|TRBV20-1
CSATSRAGTQYF
TGCAGTGCCACTAGTCGTGCGGGGACCCAGTACTTC
>NA|14|many|TRBJ1-2|TRBV2
CASSMWGFGYGYTF
TGTGCCAGCAGTATGTGGGGCTTTGGCTATGGCTACACCTTC
>TRBD1|15|many|TRBJ2-7|TRBV5-1
CASSPIAGQGYEQYF
TGCGCCAGCAGCCCAATTGCAGGACAGGGATACGAGCAGTACTTC
>TRBD1|17|NA|TRBJ2-6|TRBV7-9
CASSGGQVYSGANVLTF
TGTGCCAGCAGCGGAGGACAGGTCTACTCTGGGGCCAACGTCCTGACTTTC
>TRBD2|21|NA|TRBJ2-1|TRBV7-9
CASSSLTGTSGRALTYNEQFF
TGTGCCAGCAGCTCGCTAACCGGGACTAGCGGGAGGGCCCTGACCTACAATGAGCAGTTCTTC
>TRBD2|16|NA|TRBJ2-3|TRBV5-4
CASSFRAGGPTDTQYF
TGTGCCAGCAGCTTCAGAGCGGGAGGGCCCACAGATACGCAGTATTTT
>NA|11|many|TRBJ2-2|TRBV12-3/TRBV12-4
CASTLGGELFF
TGTGCCAGCACCCTGGGGGGGGAGCTGTTTTTT
>NA|13|many|TRBJ2-3|TRBV29-1
CSVNGRSTDTQYF
TGCAGCGTTAACGGGCGAAGCACAGATACGCAGTATTTT
>NA|11|many|TRBJ2-5|TRBV29-1
CSADTRSTQYF
TGCAGCGCCGATACTAGATCCACCCAGTACTTC
>NA|13|NA|TRBJ2-5|TRBV28
CASRRTGQETQYF
TGTGCCAGCAGGCGTACAGGGCAAGAGACCCAGTACTTC
>NA|17|few|TRBJ1-5|TRBV7-2
CASSLARGGKGFRPQHF
TGTGCCAGCAGCTTAGCGCGGGGGGGGAAAGGGTTTAGGCCCCAGCATTTT
>TRBD1|16|many|TRBJ2-1|TRBV7-6
CASSLATGTGYIEQFF
TGTGCCAGCAGCTTAGCGACCGGGACAGGGTATATTGAGCAGTTCTTC
>TRBD2|14|NA|TRBJ2-5|TRBV5-6
CASSRLAHQETQYF
TGTGCCAGCAGCCGACTAGCCCATCAAGAGACCCAGTACTTC